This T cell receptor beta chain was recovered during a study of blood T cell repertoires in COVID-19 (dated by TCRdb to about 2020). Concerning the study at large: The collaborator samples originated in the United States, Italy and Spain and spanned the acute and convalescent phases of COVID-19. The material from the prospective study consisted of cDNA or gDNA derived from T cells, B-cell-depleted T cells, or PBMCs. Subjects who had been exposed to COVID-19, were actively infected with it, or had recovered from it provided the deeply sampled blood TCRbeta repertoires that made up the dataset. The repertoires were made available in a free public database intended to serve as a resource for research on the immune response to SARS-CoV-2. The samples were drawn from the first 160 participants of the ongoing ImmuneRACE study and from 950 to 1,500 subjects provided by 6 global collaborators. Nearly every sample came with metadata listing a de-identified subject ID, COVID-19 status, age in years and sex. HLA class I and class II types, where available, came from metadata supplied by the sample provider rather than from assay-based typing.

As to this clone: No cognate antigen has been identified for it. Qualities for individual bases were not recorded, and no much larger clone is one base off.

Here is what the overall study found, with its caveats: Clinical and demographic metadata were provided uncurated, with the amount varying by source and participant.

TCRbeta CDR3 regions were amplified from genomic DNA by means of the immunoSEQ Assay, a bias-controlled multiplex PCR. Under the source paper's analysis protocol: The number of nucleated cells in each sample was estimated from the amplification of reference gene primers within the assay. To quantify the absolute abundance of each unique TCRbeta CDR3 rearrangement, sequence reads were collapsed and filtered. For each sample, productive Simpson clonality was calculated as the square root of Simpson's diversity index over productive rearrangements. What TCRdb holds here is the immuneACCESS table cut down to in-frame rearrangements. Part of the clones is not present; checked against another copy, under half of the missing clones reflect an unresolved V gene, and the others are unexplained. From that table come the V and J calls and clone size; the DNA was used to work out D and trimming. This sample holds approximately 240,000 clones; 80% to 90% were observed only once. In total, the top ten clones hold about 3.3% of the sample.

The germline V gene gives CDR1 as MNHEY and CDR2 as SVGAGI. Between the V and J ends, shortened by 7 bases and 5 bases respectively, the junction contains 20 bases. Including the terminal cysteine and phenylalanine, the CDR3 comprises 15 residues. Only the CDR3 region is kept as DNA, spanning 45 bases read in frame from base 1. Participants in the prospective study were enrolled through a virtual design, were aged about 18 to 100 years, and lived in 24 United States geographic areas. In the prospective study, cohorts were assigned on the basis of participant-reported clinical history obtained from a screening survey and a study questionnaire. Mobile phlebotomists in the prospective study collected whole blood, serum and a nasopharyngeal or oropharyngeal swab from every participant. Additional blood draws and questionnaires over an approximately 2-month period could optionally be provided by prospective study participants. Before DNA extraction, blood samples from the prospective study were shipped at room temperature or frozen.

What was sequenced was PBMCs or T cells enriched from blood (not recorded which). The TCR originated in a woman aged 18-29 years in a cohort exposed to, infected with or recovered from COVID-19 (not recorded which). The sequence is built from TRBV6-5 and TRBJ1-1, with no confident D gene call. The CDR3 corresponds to CASTPAGRMGTEAFF. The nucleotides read TGTGCCAGCACCCCCGCGGGGAGGATGGGAACTGAAGCTTTCTTT.